The present TCR beta chain was sequenced within a study of CD8+CD57+ T cells in acquired aplastic anemia. Study information: Roughly 3.2 ug was the average amount of DNA from sorted CD4+ and CD8+ cells.

Previously, flow cytometry had revealed CD8+CD57+ cell expansion in the patients chosen for sequencing. Severe acquired aplastic anemia was present in every patient. At the time of blood sampling, patients had not yet received any therapy. Genomic DNA, serving as template, underwent TCR beta VDJ and CDR3 profiling. TCRdb analysed the reads with MiXCR anew, one entry per CDR3 protein. The sample has just over 450,000 distinct CDR3 sequences, roughly 34% seen once. V was cut by 3 bases and J by 4 bases, with 7 bases left in between. Germline CDR1 and CDR2: SGHTS and YDEGEE. The length of the CDR3 is 12 residues.

The sequencing input was sorted CD4+, CD8+, or CD8+CD57+ T cells (not recorded which) from PBMCs. The receptor comes from a human donor with aplastic anemia. The V call is TRBV5-8, the J call TRBJ2-5; D not certain. The CDR3 nucleotides are TGTGCCAGCAGCTCGGCCAGAGAGACCCAGTACTTC. This sequence encodes CASSSARETQYF.